The 15 T cell receptor beta chains listed next were all sequenced from one sample in a study of blood T cell repertoires in COVID-19 (dated by TCRdb to between 2020 and 2021). Libraries were constructed by the immunoSEQ multiplex PCR assay. TCRdb provides this immuneACCESS table in a form limited to in-frame rearrangements. Some clones are lacking; in checked studies, under half of them reflect an unresolved V gene, and why the rest are absent is not known. The table for this sample lists about 170,000 clones; 75% to 90% of them were counted only once. Together, the top ten hold approximately 3% of the sample. Sequencing was performed on peripheral blood. The source of these receptors is a human donor with acute or convalescent COVID-19. The donor label of this sample is uncertain.

J is TRBJ1-2 and V is TRBV15; no firm D call. The CDR3 totals 16 residues. Between the trimmed V and J ends, which lost 0 bases and 8 bases, there was a span of 19 bases. Per germline, CDR1 LNHNV and CDR2 YYDKDF (reference sequence). The CDR3 nucleotides are TGTGCCACCAGCAGAGACGGTCGCGGCGGGGTGAAGGGCTACACCTTC. Amino acids: CATSRDGRGGVKGYTF.

The gene calls are TRBV19 and TRBJ2-6; a possible D gene is TRBD1 (5 bases). Trimming removed 3 bases at V and 0 bases at J, with 15 bases between. CDR3 length: 18 residues. Per germline, CDR1 LNHDA and CDR2 SQIVND (reference sequence). The CDR3 DNA sequence: TGTGCCAGTAGTATGGTTGCCAGGGCTAGCTCTGGGGCCAACGTCCTGACTTTC. Protein sequence: CASSMVARASSGANVLTF.

J is TRBJ2-2 and V is TRBV24-1; D possibly corresponds to TRBD2 (6 bases). The germline CDR1 and CDR2 sequences are KGHDR and SFDVKD. The CDR3 is made up of 14 amino acids. V was shortened by 2 bases and J by 6 bases, with 9 bases between the two germline ends. Here the CDR3 reads CATSDSTRAGELFF. The DNA for the CDR3 is TGTGCCACCAGTGATTCGACTAGAGCCGGGGAGCTGTTTTTT.

This clone was found a few times. CDR3 coding DNA: TGTGCCAGCAGCAGAGGACAGGGAAAAACTGAAGCTTTCTTT. This encodes CASSRGQGKTEAFF. The chain combines TRBV5-6 with TRBJ1-1; 8 bases are shared with TRBD1. Looked up from germline, CDR1 is SGHDT and CDR2 is YYEEEE. The V gene end was trimmed by 4 bases and the J gene end by 5 bases; junction bases not matched to a gene: 7. This CDR3 spans 14 amino acids.

With regard to this clone: Germline is not matched at one junction end, which may reflect a read error. The rearrangement uses TRBV7-3 and TRBJ2-7; a weak D match, TRBD1 (5 bases). In germline, CDR1 is SGHTA, CDR2 FQGTGA. There are 14 residues in the CDR3. CDR3 coding DNA: TGTGCCGGCAGCTCTGCAACAGGATCCTACGAGCAGTACTTC. Amino acids: CAGSSATGSYEQYF.

The chain recombines TRBV28 with TRBJ1-2, with 7 bases matching TRBD1. The CDR3 spans 15 residues. Germline CDR1 and CDR2: MDHEN and SYDVKM. After removal of 3 bases from V and 5 bases from J, the junction contained 9 bases not matched to a gene. The CDR3 spells CASSLGGAGGYGYTF. The CDR3 bases are TGTGCCAGCAGTTTGGGGGGCGCAGGGGGGTATGGCTACACCTTC.

The chain employs TRBV5-1 and TRBJ1-1; TRBD1 aligns across 7 bases. V lost 5 bases, J lost 0 bases, and 16 bases stayed unmatched. CDR3 length equals 18 residues. Germline loops: CDR1 SGHRS, CDR2 YFSETQ. CDR3 bases: TGCGCCAGCAGACTTCCTCCTCGGACAGGTAGTATGAACACTGAAGCTTTCTTT. Its protein is CASRLPPRTGSMNTEAFF.

This clone was seen more than once but under ten times. The rearrangement links TRBV6-5 to TRBJ1-2, with 8 bases aligning to TRBD1. The CDR3 length is 15 residues. Germline CDR1 MNHEY, CDR2 SVGAGI. V was clipped by 6 bases and J by 8 bases; unmatched bases: 14. The CDR3 DNA is TGTGCCAGCAGCGATATGCGCGTCAGGGGGCAGGGCTACACCTTC. The encoded protein is CASSDMRVRGQGYTF.

The chain combines TRBV7-2 with TRBJ2-2; 11 bases fit TRBD2. The ends lost 2 bases at V and 6 bases at J; junction bases unmatched: 11. This CDR3 spans 18 amino acids. The germline CDR1 and CDR2 sequences are SGHTA and FQGNSA. CDR3 amino acids: CASSLIFGRTSGPGELFF. In DNA form, the CDR3 reads TGTGCCAGCAGCTTAATCTTTGGGCGGACTAGCGGGCCCGGGGAGCTGTTTTTT.

This clone has a handful of counts. The chain recombines TRBV3-1 (or the pseudogene TRBV3-2) with TRBJ2-7, with 10 bases aligning to TRBD2. Germline CDR1 is LGHDT and CDR2 is YNNKEL (reference sequence). V shed 0 bases and J 6 bases; nucleotides not matched to a gene: 2. The CDR3 loop spans 14 amino acids. The CDR3 region has the DNA TGTGCCAGCAGCCAAGAAGGGACTAGCGCCGAGCAGTACTTC. Its translation is CASSQEGTSAEQYF.

This rearrangement joins TRBV7-3 to TRBJ1-1, with D possibly matching TRBD1 (5 bases). Germline V gene data show CDR1 as SGHTA and CDR2 as FQGTGA. Deletions cut 5 bases from V and 0 bases from J, with 16 bases between. There are 16 residues in the CDR3. This CDR3 is CASSVFREALNTEAFF. The CDR3 DNA is TGTGCCAGCAGCGTTTTCAGGGAAGCTTTGAACACTGAAGCTTTCTTT.

V and J are TRBV19 and TRBJ2-2, with D possibly being TRBD1 (5 bases). Germline values: CDR1 LNHDA, CDR2 SQIVND (reference sequence). This CDR3 contains 17 residues. Trimming stripped 5 bases from V and 0 bases from J, with 16 bases between. The CDR3, as DNA: TGTGCCAGTAGTCTTATTTGGGGCGCGGCGAACACCGGGGAGCTGTTTTTT. Encoded protein: CASSLIWGAANTGELFF.

V and J are TRBV15 and TRBJ1-6; 10 bases are shared with TRBD1. With V trimmed by 6 bases and J by 5 bases, 1 base remained unmatched. This CDR3 is 14 amino acids long. Per germline, CDR1 LNHNV and CDR2 YYDKDF (reference sequence). CDR3 loop: CATSGTGDNSPLHF. The CDR3 DNA follows: TGTGCCACCAGTGGGACAGGGGATAATTCACCCCTCCACTTT.

The chain joins TRBV30 to TRBJ1-2; 10 bases are a match to TRBD1. The length of the CDR3 is 16 residues. The junction had 8 bases not matched to a gene; V was cut back by 2 bases and J by 2 bases. Germline V CDR1 and CDR2: GTSNPN, SVGIG (reference sequence). CDR3 loop: CAWSPTGGSGNYGYTF. The CDR3 nucleotides read TGTGCCTGGAGTCCGACAGGGGGCAGCGGGAACTATGGCTACACCTTC.

The gene calls are TRBV27 and TRBJ1-1; maybe TRBD1 (6 bases). The germline gives CDR1 MNHEY, CDR2 SMNVEV (reference sequence). Trimming shortened V by 5 bases and J by 4 bases, and 17 bases separated the two germline ends. The CDR3 totals 15 residues. The CDR3 DNA follows: TGTGCCAGCAGTGTAAGGGGGGGGAGTTCCACTGAAGCTTTCTTT. Translating it yields CASSVRGGSSTEAFF.